The 3 T cell receptor beta chains given below trace back to one sample, sequenced in a study of T cell responses to AZD1222 COVID-19 vaccine. Assay: immunoSEQ multiplex PCR; the TCRdb copy retains only in-frame clones and omits some. This table has 100,000 to 150,000 clones, 92% appearing once. The input for sequencing was peripheral blood, taken on day 0 of AZD1222 vaccination. These receptors all come from an adult in good health.

The chain employs TRBV20-1 and TRBJ2-1; D unresolved. The V end was cut by 3 bases, the J end by 5 bases, with 11 bases between. Germline loops: CDR1 DFQATT, CDR2 SNEGSKA (reference sequence). There are 13 residues in the CDR3. CDR3 bases: TGCAGTGCTAGTGCCGGTTTCAACAATGAGCAGTTCTTC. This translates into CSASAGFNNEQFF.

The chain has TRBV9 and TRBJ2-1; TRBD2 agrees at 8 bases. The length of the CDR3 is 15 residues. Germline values: CDR1 SGDLS, CDR2 YYNGEE. J lost 4 bases, V lost 0 bases, and 3 bases had no gene match. CDR3 residues: CASSVGIAGYNEQFF. The CDR3 bases are TGTGCCAGCAGCGTAGGTATAGCGGGATACAATGAGCAGTTCTTC.

The genes are TRBV10-3 and TRBJ2-7; 14 nucleotides align to TRBD2. CDR3 length: 14 amino acids. With 10 bases clipped from V and 6 bases from J, the junction kept 8 bases outside the gene matches. The germline gives CDR1 ENHRY, CDR2 SYGVKD. Here the CDR3 reads CASGLAGGSGEQYF. In nucleotides, the CDR3 is TGTGCCAGCGGACTAGCGGGAGGCAGCGGCGAGCAGTACTTC.